These 5 T cell receptor beta chains came from one sample sequenced in a study of neurological immune-mediated disorders. Each CDR3 protein is one row after TCRdb ran MiXCR on the 5' RACE reads. The table has tens of thousands of distinct CDR3 sequences, approximately 4.1% seen once. The sample taken for sequencing was PBMCs. These receptors were collected from a man aged 25-45 years with multiple sclerosis.

The table lists this clonotype with many counts. The rearrangement uses TRBV27 and TRBJ2-2, with D perhaps matching TRBD1 (5 bases). This CDR3 contains 13 residues. Per the germline V gene, CDR1 is MNHEY and CDR2 is SMNVEV (reference sequence). Trimming removed 6 bases from V and 5 bases from J, with 10 bases in between. CDR3 protein: CASSWGRTGELFF. Written as DNA, the CDR3 is TGTGCCAGCAGCTGGGGCCGTACCGGGGAGCTGTTTTTT.

This clonotype showed up many times. This chain uses TRBV5-1 with TRBJ2-7; D not certain. CDR1 is SGHRS, CDR2 YFSETQ, per germline. This CDR3 contains 16 residues. The V and J ends lost 2 bases and 4 bases respectively, with 19 bases between them. The CDR3 here is CASSLNPGSSSYEQYF. The CDR3 DNA reads as TGCGCCAGCAGCTTAAATCCGGGTTCCAGCTCGTACGAGCAGTACTTC.

As concerns this clonotype: This may arise from a read error, as a much more abundant clone is one base away. The V gene is TRBV29-1, the J gene TRBJ1-1, with D tentatively TRBD1 (5 bases). Trimming stripped 7 bases from V and 7 bases from J, with 19 bases between. Germline V lookup: CDR1 SQVTM, CDR2 ANQGSEA. The CDR3 runs to 13 residues. CDR3 sequence: CSDLGGKNLEAFF. The CDR3 DNA is TGCAGCGACCTGGGGGGAAAGAACCTTGAAGCTTTCTTT.

There are a few counts of this clonotype. This chain connects TRBV12-3 or TRBV12-4 to TRBJ2-3; unclear D gene. This CDR3 spans 11 amino acids. Deletions cut 10 bases from V and 2 bases from J, with 7 bases between. This chain's CDR3 is CAIFFTDTQYF. CDR3 nucleotides: TGTGCCATTTTTTTCACAGATACGCAGTATTTT.

This clonotype was counted at least ten times. V and J are TRBV5-1 and TRBJ2-7; 12 nucleotides line up with TRBD2. Germline CDR1 and CDR2: SGHRS and YFSETQ. The CDR3 contains 15 residues. Germline trimming cut 0 bases from V and 3 bases from J; bases unmatched to any gene: 1. The CDR3 spells CASSLGTSGDYEQYF. In DNA form, the CDR3 reads TGCGCCAGCAGCTTGGGGACTAGCGGGGACTACGAGCAGTACTTC. Variable domain in full (rest from reference TRBV5-1 and TRBJ2-7): KAGVTQTPRYLIKTRGQQVTLSCSPISGHRSVSWYQQTPGQGLQFLFEYFSETQRNKGNFPGRFSGRQFSNSRSEMNVSTLELGDSALYLCASSLGTSGDYEQYFGPGTRLTVT.